This T cell receptor beta chain was observed in a study of T-cell memory formation after mild COVID-19. Background on the study: TCR clusters were mostly donor specific.

One entry per CDR3 protein, called by TCRdb with MiXCR from the 5' RACE reads. The profile shows fewer than 95,000 distinct CDR3 sequences, 13% of them singletons. This TCR was sampled from an adult woman who had mild COVID-19 (a few samples of this study predate the infection). Cell type and time point are not known. The sequencing sample was made of PBMCs or a T cell subset sorted from them (not recorded which).

CDR3 nucleotide sequence: TGTGCCAGCAGCCAAGATAGTGAGCAGTTCTTC. Translating gives CASSQDSEQFF. The chain couples TRBV3-1 to TRBJ2-1; D not certain. Germline V lookup: CDR1 LGHDT, CDR2 YNNKEL (reference sequence). The CDR3 covers 11 residues. Deletions cut 0 bases from V and 9 bases from J, with 3 bases between.